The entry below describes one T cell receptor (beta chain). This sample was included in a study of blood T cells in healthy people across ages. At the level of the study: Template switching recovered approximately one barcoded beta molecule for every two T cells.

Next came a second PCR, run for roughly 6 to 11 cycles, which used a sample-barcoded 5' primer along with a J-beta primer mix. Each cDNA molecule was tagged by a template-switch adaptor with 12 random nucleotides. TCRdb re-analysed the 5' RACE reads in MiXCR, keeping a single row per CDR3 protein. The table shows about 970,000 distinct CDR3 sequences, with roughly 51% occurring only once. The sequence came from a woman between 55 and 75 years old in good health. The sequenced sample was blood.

CDR3 amino acids: CASSLGQPLHF. The CDR3 DNA is TGTGCCAGCAGTTTAGGGCAACCGCTCCACTTT. The chain uses TRBV27 and TRBJ1-6; no clear D gene. The germline gives CDR1 MNHEY, CDR2 SMNVEV (reference sequence). The V end lost 2 bases, the J end lost 16 bases, and 9 bases lay between the germline ends. This CDR3 is 11 amino acids long.